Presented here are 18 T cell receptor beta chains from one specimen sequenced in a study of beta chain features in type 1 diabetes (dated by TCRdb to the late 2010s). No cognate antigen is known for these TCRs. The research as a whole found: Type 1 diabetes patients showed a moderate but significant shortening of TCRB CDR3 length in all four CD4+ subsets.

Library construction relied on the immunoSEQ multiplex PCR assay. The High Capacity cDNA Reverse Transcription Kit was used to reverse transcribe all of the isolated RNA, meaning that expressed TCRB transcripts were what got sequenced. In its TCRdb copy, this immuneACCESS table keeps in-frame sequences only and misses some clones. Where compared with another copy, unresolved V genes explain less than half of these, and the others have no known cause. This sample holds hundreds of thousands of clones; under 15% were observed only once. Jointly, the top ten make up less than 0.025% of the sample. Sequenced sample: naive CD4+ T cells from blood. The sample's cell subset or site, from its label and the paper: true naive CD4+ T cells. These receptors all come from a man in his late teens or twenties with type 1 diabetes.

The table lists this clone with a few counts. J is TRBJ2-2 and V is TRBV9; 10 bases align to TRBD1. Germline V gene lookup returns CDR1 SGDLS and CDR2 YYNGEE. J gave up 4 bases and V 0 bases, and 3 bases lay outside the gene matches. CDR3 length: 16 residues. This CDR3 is CASSVGTGGSTGELFF. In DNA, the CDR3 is TGTGCCAGCAGCGTAGGGACAGGGGGGAGCACCGGGGAGCTGTTTTTT.

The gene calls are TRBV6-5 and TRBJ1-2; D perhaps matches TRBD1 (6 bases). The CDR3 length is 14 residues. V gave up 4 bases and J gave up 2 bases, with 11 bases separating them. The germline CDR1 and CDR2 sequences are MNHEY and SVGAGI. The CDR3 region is CASSSPTGNYGYTF. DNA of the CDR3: TGTGCCAGCAGTTCCCCGACAGGCAACTATGGCTACACCTTC.

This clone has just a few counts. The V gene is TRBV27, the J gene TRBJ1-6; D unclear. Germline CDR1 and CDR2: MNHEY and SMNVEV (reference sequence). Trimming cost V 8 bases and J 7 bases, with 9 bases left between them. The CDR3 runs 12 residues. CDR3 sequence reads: CASGRGNSPLHF. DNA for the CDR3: TGTGCCAGCGGCCGAGGAAATTCACCCCTCCACTTT.

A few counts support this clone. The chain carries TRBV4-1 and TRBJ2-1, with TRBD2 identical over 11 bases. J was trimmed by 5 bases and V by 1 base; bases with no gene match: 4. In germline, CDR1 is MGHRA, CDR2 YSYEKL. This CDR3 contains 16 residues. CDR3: CASSQGGLADNNEQFF. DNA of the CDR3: TGCGCCAGCAGCCAAGGGGGACTAGCGGACAACAATGAGCAGTTCTTC.

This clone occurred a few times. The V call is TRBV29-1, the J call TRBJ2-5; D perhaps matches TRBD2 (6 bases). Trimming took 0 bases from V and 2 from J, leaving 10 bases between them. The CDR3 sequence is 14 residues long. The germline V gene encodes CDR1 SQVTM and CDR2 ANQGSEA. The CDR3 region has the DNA TGCAGCGTTGAAGAGAATGGGACTCAAGAGACCCAGTACTTC. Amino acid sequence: CSVEENGTQETQYF.

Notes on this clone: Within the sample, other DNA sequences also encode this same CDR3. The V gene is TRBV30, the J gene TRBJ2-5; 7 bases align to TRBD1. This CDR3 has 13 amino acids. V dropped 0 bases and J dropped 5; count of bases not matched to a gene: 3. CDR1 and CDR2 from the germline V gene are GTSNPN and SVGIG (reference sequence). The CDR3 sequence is CAWSVQGSETQYF. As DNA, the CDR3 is TGTGCCTGGAGTGTACAGGGGTCGGAGACCCAGTACTTC.

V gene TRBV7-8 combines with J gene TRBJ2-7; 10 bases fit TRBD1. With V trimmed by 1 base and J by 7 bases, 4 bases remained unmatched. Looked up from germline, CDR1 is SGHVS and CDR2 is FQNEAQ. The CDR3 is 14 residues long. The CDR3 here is CASSLGTGGIEQYF. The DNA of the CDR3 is TGTGCCAGCAGCTTAGGGACAGGGGGAATAGAGCAGTACTTC. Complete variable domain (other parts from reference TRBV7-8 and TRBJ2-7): GAGVSQSPRYKVAKRGQDVALRCDPISGHVSLFWYQQALGQGPEFLTYFQNEAQLDKSGLPSDRFFAERPEGSVSTLKIQRTQQEDSAVYLCASSLGTGGIEQYFGPGTRLTVT.

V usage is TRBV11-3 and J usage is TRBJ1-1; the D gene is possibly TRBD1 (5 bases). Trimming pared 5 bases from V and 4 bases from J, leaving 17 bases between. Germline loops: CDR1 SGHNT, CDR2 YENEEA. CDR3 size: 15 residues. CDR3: CASSRTGLHGTEAFF. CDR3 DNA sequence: TGTGCCAGCAGCCGAACAGGACTGCACGGCACTGAAGCTTTCTTT. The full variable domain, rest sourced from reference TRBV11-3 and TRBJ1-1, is EAGVVQSPRYKIIEKKQPVAFWCNPISGHNTLYWYLQNLGQGPELLIRYENEEAVDDSQLPKDRFSAERLKGVDSTLKIQPAELGDSAVYLCASSRTGLHGTEAFFGQGTRLTVV.

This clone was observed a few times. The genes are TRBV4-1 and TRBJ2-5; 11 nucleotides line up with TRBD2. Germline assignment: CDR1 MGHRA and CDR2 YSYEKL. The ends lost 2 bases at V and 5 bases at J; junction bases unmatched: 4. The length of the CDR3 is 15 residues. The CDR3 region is CASSQLAGGRETQYF. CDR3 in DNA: TGCGCCAGCAGCCAACTAGCGGGGGGCAGGGAGACCCAGTACTTC.

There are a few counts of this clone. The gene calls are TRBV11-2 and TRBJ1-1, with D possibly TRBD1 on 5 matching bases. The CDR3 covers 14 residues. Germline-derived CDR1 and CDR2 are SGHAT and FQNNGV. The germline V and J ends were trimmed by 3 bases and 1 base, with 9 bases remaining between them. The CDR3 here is CASSLRQPNTEAFF. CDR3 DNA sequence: TGTGCCAGCAGCTTGCGACAGCCGAACACTGAAGCTTTCTTT.

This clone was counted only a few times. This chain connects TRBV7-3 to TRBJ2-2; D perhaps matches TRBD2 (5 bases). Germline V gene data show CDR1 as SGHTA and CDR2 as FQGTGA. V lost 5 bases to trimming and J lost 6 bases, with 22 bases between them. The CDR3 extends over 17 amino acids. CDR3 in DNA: TGTGCCAGCAGCCCTAAAGGAGGCTGGAATTTGGCCGGGGAGCTGTTTTTT. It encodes CASSPKGGWNLAGELFF.

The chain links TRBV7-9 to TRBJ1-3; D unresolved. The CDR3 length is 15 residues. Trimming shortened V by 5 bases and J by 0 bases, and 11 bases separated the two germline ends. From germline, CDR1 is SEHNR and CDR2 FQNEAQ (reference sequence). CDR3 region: CASSPRAYSGNTIYF. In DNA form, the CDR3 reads TGTGCCAGCAGCCCCCGGGCGTACTCTGGAAACACCATATATTTT. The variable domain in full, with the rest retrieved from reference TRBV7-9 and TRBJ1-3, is DTGVSQNPRHKITKRGQNVTFRCDPISEHNRLYWYRQTLGQGPEFLTYFQNEAQLEKSRLLSDRFSAERPKGSFSTLEIQRTEQGDSAMYLCASSPRAYSGNTIYFGEGSWLTVV.

The CDR3 DNA follows: TGTGCCAGCAGCGTAGAGCGGCGGGGTGTCTATGGCTACACCTTC. Its translation is CASSVERRGVYGYTF. This sequence joins TRBV9 and TRBJ1-2, with D unresolved. Trimming pared 0 bases from V and 4 bases from J, leaving 13 bases between. This CDR3 is built from 15 residues. Germline V lookup: CDR1 SGDLS, CDR2 YYNGEE. Variable domain in full (rest from reference TRBV9 and TRBJ1-2): DSGVTQTPKHLITATGQRVTLRCSPRSGDLSVYWYQQSLDQGLQFLIQYYNGEERAKGNILERFSAQQFPDLHSELNLSSLELGDSALYFCASSVERRGVYGYTFGSGTRLTVV.

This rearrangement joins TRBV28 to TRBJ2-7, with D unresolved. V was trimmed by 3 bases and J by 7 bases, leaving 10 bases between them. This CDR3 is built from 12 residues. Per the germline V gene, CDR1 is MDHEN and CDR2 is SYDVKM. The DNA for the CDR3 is TGTGCCAGCAGTTTGGGCAAGAGGGAGCAGTACTTC. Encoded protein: CASSLGKREQYF.

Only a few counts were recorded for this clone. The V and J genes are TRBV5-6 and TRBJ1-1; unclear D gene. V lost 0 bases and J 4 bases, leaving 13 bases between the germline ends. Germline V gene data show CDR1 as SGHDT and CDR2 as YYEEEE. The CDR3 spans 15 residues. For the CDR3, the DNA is TGTGCCAGCAGCTTGGGCTCTTTCGGGTCCACTGAAGCTTTCTTT. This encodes CASSLGSFGSTEAFF.

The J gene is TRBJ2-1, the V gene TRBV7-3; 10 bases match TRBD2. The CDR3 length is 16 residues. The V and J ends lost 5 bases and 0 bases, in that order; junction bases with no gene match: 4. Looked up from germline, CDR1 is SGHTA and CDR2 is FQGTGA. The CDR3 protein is CASSAPSGGSYNEQFF. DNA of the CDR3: TGTGCCAGCAGCGCGCCTAGCGGGGGCTCCTACAATGAGCAGTTCTTC.

The CDR3 loop is CASSNGGNYEQYF. Written as DNA, the CDR3 is TGTGCCAGCAGCAATGGGGGAAACTACGAGCAGTACTTC. This chain joins TRBV21-1 and TRBJ2-7. TRBV21-1 is a documented pseudogene. This CDR3 spans 13 amino acids.

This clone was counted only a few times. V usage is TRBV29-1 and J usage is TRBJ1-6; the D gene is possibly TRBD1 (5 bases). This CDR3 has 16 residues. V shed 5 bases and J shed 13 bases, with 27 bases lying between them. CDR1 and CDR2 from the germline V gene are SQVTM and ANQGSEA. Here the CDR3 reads CSVNTRDGGLVGPLHF. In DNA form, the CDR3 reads TGCAGCGTTAATACCCGGGACGGGGGGTTGGTGGGGCCCCTCCACTTT.